Presented here are 28 T cell receptor beta chains from one specimen sequenced in a study of OX40 agonist ivuxolimab in advanced cancers. Clones were read by immunoSEQ multiplex PCR, and TCRdb kept only the in-frame ones, dropping some. The sample consists of roughly 70,000 clones, about 81% of them appearing once. This specimen was CD4+ or CD8+ T cells sorted from blood, taken in a trial of the OX40 agonist ivuxolimab. Receptors were obtained from an adult with an advanced solid tumor such as melanoma, head and neck, liver or kidney cancer.

The rearrangement uses TRBV19 and TRBJ1-5, with unresolved D. This CDR3 contains 13 residues. V was clipped by 3 bases and J by 4 bases, with 7 bases between them. Germline assignment: CDR1 LNHDA and CDR2 SQIVND (reference sequence). The CDR3 is CASSISVNQPQHF. The DNA for the CDR3 is TGTGCCAGTAGTATCAGCGTTAATCAGCCCCAGCATTTT.

The chain recombines TRBV9 with TRBJ2-7, with TRBD1 as a possible D gene (6 bases). V was pared by 4 bases and J by 2 bases, with 16 bases between. Germline V gives CDR1 SGDLS, CDR2 YYNGEE. The CDR3 totals 15 residues. Here the CDR3 reads CASSRQVGAAYEQYF. For the CDR3, the DNA is TGTGCCAGCAGCCGCCAAGTGGGGGCGGCCTACGAGCAGTACTTC.

The rearrangement links TRBV6-1 to TRBJ2-7; D is uncertain. The CDR3 has 11 residues. V gave up 2 bases and J gave up 4 bases, with 3 bases separating them. From germline, CDR1 is MNHNS and CDR2 SASEGT. CDR3 sequence reads: CASSEYYEQYV. As DNA, the CDR3 is TGTGCCAGCAGTGAATATTACGAGCAGTACGTC.

The chain carries TRBV11-2 and TRBJ2-3, with 8 bases that match TRBD1. V trimming: 2 bases; J trimming: 0 bases; junction bases outside the gene matches: 10. The CDR3 consists of 18 residues. Germline lookup yields CDR1 SGHAT and CDR2 FQNNGV. The CDR3: CASSLKGGTGPSTDTQYF. Here the CDR3 DNA reads TGTGCCAGCAGCTTAAAGGGTGGGACAGGTCCTAGCACAGATACGCAGTATTTT.

This rearrangement joins TRBV5-1 to TRBJ1-6; D is undetermined. CDR1 is SGHRS, CDR2 YFSETQ, per germline. Trimming shortened V by 0 bases and J by 8 bases, and 6 bases separated the two germline ends. The CDR3 contains 13 residues. As DNA, the CDR3 is TGCGCCAGCAGCTTGGCGGTGGATTCACCCCTCCACTTT. This sequence encodes CASSLAVDSPLHF.

V and J are TRBV27 and TRBJ1-1; D ambiguous. The CDR3 contains 15 residues. Trimming left V 4 bases short and J 1 base short, with 13 bases between. Germline loops: CDR1 MNHEY, CDR2 SMNVEV (reference sequence). DNA of the CDR3: TGTGCCAGCAGTTCCGGTGTTTACAGGAACACTGAAGCTTTCTTT. Translating gives CASSSGVYRNTEAFF.

The rearrangement uses TRBV30 and TRBJ1-3; no clear D gene. The CDR3 runs 13 residues. Germline V lookup: CDR1 GTSNPN, CDR2 SVGIG (reference sequence). With 8 bases removed from V and 4 bases from J, the gap between germline ends came to 15 bases. CDR3 in amino acids: CARLVKAGNTIYF. DNA of the CDR3: TGTGCCCGGCTGGTAAAAGCGGGAAACACCATATATTTT.

About this clone itself: The sample contains more than one DNA sequence encoding this CDR3. The chain has TRBV30 and TRBJ2-7; perhaps TRBD2 as D (6 bases). Germline CDR1 GTSNPN, CDR2 SVGIG (reference sequence). The CDR3 is 12 residues long. V was shortened by 2 bases and J by 4 bases, with 9 bases between the two germline ends. The DNA for the CDR3 is TGTGCCTGGAGTAGCGGGCGGTACGAGCAGTACTTC. Protein sequence: CAWSSGRYEQYF.

The chain employs TRBV18 and TRBJ2-5; D is unresolved. This CDR3 comprises 11 residues. Germline lookup yields CDR1 KGHSH and CDR2 LQKENI. Trimming shortened V by 3 bases and J by 5 bases, and 4 bases separated the two germline ends. The CDR3 DNA sequence: TGTGCCAGCTCACCGGGGGAGACCCAGTACTTC. It specifies CASSPGETQYF. The full variable domain, in which reference TRBV18 and TRBJ2-5 provide the parts outside the CDR3, is NAGVMQNPRHLVRRRGQEARLRCSPMKGHSHVYWYRQLPEEGLKFMVYLQKENIIDESGMPKERFSAEFPKEGPSILRIQQVVRGDSAAYFCASSPGETQYFGPGTRLLVL.

This clone has a single count. The V call is TRBV27, the J call TRBJ2-1; TRBD2 matches at 13 bases. This CDR3 is 16 amino acids long. Germline V gene data show CDR1 as MNHEY and CDR2 as SMNVEV (reference sequence). The V gene end was trimmed by 4 bases and the J gene end by 7 bases; junction bases not matched to a gene: 7. CDR3 sequence: CASSSRLAGGRNEQFF. In nucleotides, the CDR3 is TGTGCCAGCAGTTCCAGACTAGCGGGGGGTAGGAATGAGCAGTTCTTC.

This clone came up once. The rearrangement uses TRBV18 and TRBJ1-1; a weak D match, TRBD1 (5 bases). The CDR3 has 15 residues. Germline CDR1 KGHSH, CDR2 LQKENI. V was pared by 0 bases and J by 5 bases, with 13 bases between. CDR3 amino acids: CASSPPKGERTEAFF. The CDR3 DNA follows: TGTGCCAGCTCACCACCGAAAGGGGAGAGGACTGAAGCTTTCTTT.

The chain combines TRBV4-3 with TRBJ2-7; D possibly corresponds to TRBD1 (5 bases). V was pared by 2 bases and J by 3 bases, with 11 bases between. The CDR3 consists of 14 residues. CDR1 and CDR2 from the germline V gene are LGHNA and YSLEER. As DNA, the CDR3 is TGCGCCAGCAGCCAAACAGACAGAAACTACGAGCAGTACTTC. Translating it yields CASSQTDRNYEQYF.

This clone was observed once. A junction end diverges from the germline sequence, so it may reflect a read error. The chain links TRBV5-5 to TRBJ1-2; D possibly corresponds to TRBD1 (6 bases). The CDR3 consists of 13 residues. Germline V gene lookup returns CDR1 SGHKS and CDR2 YYEKEE (reference sequence). The CDR3 loop reads CASSLDRLYGYTF. In nucleotides, the CDR3 is TGTGCCAGCAGTTTGGACAGATTATATGGCTACACCTTC.

This chain uses TRBV11-2 with TRBJ2-3, with TRBD1 identical over 7 bases. The CDR3 has 15 residues. J was trimmed by 2 bases and V by 5 bases; bases with no gene match: 7. The germline gives CDR1 SGHAT, CDR2 FQNNGV. The CDR3 is CASSRDSALTDTQYF. CDR3 nucleotide sequence: TGTGCCAGCAGCCGGGACAGCGCACTCACAGATACGCAGTATTTT.

The J gene is TRBJ2-7, the V gene TRBV27, with 11 bases fitting TRBD1. Germline lookup yields CDR1 MNHEY and CDR2 SMNVEV (reference sequence). CDR3 size: 14 residues. The V and J ends lost 6 bases and 4 bases, in that order; junction bases with no gene match: 5. Here the CDR3 reads CASSRGTGGYEQYF. CDR3 bases: TGTGCCAGCAGCCGAGGGACAGGGGGATACGAGCAGTACTTC.

This clone was seen only a few times. This rearrangement joins TRBV19 to TRBJ2-1; 10 nucleotides align to TRBD2. CDR1 and CDR2 (germline): LNHDA, SQIVND (reference sequence). CDR3 length: 15 amino acids. V shed 2 bases, J shed 11 bases, and the junction held 9 bases outside the gene matches. In DNA form, the CDR3 reads TGTGCCAGTAGTATACGACTAGCGGGTACAATGAAGCAGTTCTTC. Residues: CASSIRLAGTMKQFF. Complete variable domain (other parts from reference TRBV19 and TRBJ2-1): DGGITQSPKYLFRKEGQNVTLSCEQNLNHDAMYWYRQDPGQGLRLIYYSQIVNDFQKGDIAEGYSVSREKKESFPLTVTSAQKNPTAFYLCASSIRLAGTMKQFFGPGTRLTVL.

This chain connects TRBV6-5 to TRBJ2-1; TRBD1 matches 7 bases. The trim removed 4 bases at V and 9 bases at J, leaving 3 bases unmatched. CDR1 is MNHEY, CDR2 SVGAGI, per germline. The CDR3 spans 12 residues. CDR3 residues: CASSSQGVEQFF. CDR3 DNA: TGTGCCAGCAGTTCTCAGGGGGTTGAGCAGTTCTTC.

This chain connects TRBV20-1 to TRBJ2-1; D call uncertain. The CDR3 covers 11 residues. Germline lookup yields CDR1 DFQATT and CDR2 SNEGSKA (reference sequence). V was trimmed by 5 bases and J by 11 bases, leaving 13 bases between them. CDR3 residues: CSAPLGSKQFF. The DNA of the CDR3 is TGCAGTGCTCCCCTGGGGTCCAAGCAGTTCTTC.

The chain is built from TRBV25-1 and TRBJ1-4, with D hard to call. Germline V gene data show CDR1 as MGHDK and CDR2 as SYGVNS. The CDR3 totals 14 residues. V lost 4 bases to trimming and J lost 8 bases, with 14 bases between them. Written as DNA, the CDR3 is TGTGCCAGCAGTGCTTGGGGAATTGTAGAAAAACTGTTTTTT. As protein: CASSAWGIVEKLFF.

J is TRBJ1-1 and V is TRBV5-5; D remains ambiguous. Trimming removed 2 bases from V and 4 bases from J, with 12 bases in between. The germline CDR1 and CDR2 sequences are SGHKS and YYEKEE (reference sequence). CDR3 length: 14 amino acids. The CDR3 sequence: CASSFNGIGTEAFF. In nucleotides, the CDR3 is TGTGCCAGCAGCTTTAACGGGATAGGCACTGAAGCTTTCTTT.

This chain links TRBV5-1 with TRBJ1-1, with TRBD1 matching over 7 bases. The trim removed 6 bases at V and 6 bases at J, leaving 11 bases unmatched. This CDR3 region has 14 residues. Per the germline V gene, CDR1 is SGHRS and CDR2 is YFSETQ. The CDR3 region is CASTGPGGRAEAFF. The CDR3 region has the DNA TGCGCCAGCACCGGTCCAGGGGGGAGGGCTGAAGCTTTCTTT.

Turning to this clone: The same CDR3 can be traced to other DNA sequences in this sample. This chain joins TRBV30 and TRBJ2-7; D not resolved. Germline V gene lookup returns CDR1 GTSNPN and CDR2 SVGIG (reference sequence). V dropped 0 bases and J dropped 3 bases, with 6 bases sitting between them. The CDR3 runs to 12 residues. CDR3 residues: CAWSVGRYEQYF. CDR3 in DNA: TGTGCCTGGAGTGTAGGCCGCTACGAGCAGTACTTC.

This rearrangement joins TRBV6-9 to TRBJ1-2; D remains unclear. The V gene's germline CDR1 is MNHGY and CDR2 SVAAGI. This CDR3 has 13 residues. Trimming shortened V by 4 bases and J by 4 bases, and 10 bases separated the two germline ends. CDR3 sequence reads: CASSSDGRYGYTF. The CDR3 DNA sequence: TGTGCCAGCAGTTCGGACGGGCGCTATGGCTACACCTTC.

V usage is TRBV5-5 and J usage is TRBJ2-2, with a tentative D call TRBD2 (5 bases). The germline V and J ends were trimmed by 5 bases and 1 base, with 18 bases remaining between them. The CDR3 loop spans 17 amino acids. From germline, CDR1 is SGHKS and CDR2 YYEKEE (reference sequence). The CDR3 DNA reads TGTGCCAGCAGTTCCGCAGGATCCACTAGGAACACCGGGGAGCTGTTTTTT. This translates into CASSSAGSTRNTGELFF.

The chain is built from TRBV29-1 and TRBJ1-1; D is uncertain. The CDR3 is 16 amino acids. Germline V gives CDR1 SQVTM, CDR2 ANQGSEA. The ends were cut back, 3 bases at V and 1 base at J, with 18 bases in the middle. CDR3: CSVDGQLLGRNTEAFF. Written as DNA, the CDR3 is TGCAGCGTTGATGGTCAGTTGTTGGGGAGGAACACTGAAGCTTTCTTT. Together with reference TRBV29-1 and TRBJ1-1, the CDR3 gives the full variable domain: SAVISQKPSRDICQRGTSLTIQCQVDSQVTMMFWYRQQPGQSLTLIATANQGSEATYESGFVIDKFPISRPNLTFSTLTVSNMSPEDSSIYLCSVDGQLLGRNTEAFFGQGTRLTVV.

The chain has TRBV7-2 and TRBJ1-1, with no clear D. The length of the CDR3 is 13 residues. V gave up 1 base and J gave up 4 bases, with 7 bases separating them. Germline CDR1 is SGHTA and CDR2 is FQGNSA. The CDR3 sequence: CASSLGLGTEAFF. In nucleotides, the CDR3 is TGTGCCAGCAGCTTAGGGTTGGGCACTGAAGCTTTCTTT.

The chain uses TRBV29-1 and TRBJ1-2, with a weak D call TRBD1 (5 bases). The V gene's germline CDR1 is SQVTM and CDR2 ANQGSEA. CDR3 size: 14 residues. V was shortened by 6 bases and J by 0 bases, with 14 bases between the two germline ends. The CDR3 region has the DNA TGCAGCGTGGCTCGGGGGGGGACTAACTATGGCTACACCTTC. It codes for CSVARGGTNYGYTF.

The rearrangement links TRBV6-5 to TRBJ2-3; D is perhaps TRBD2 (6 bases). Deletions cut 8 bases from V and 3 bases from J, with 12 bases between. The CDR3 runs to 13 residues. Per the germline V gene, CDR1 is MNHEY and CDR2 is SVGAGI. CDR3 sequence: CASRRTTTDTQYF. The CDR3 region has the DNA TGTGCCAGCCGTAGGACTACTACAGATACGCAGTATTTT.